This T cell receptor (beta chain) was sequenced for a study of blood T cell repertoires in COVID-19. The CDR3 runs to 16 residues. V lost 4 bases to trimming and J lost 2 bases; unmatched junction nucleotides: 11. The V gene's germline CDR1 is LNHDA and CDR2 SQIVND (reference sequence). The table came from immunoSEQ multiplex PCR; TCRdb's copy has only in-frame clones and leaves some out. The repertoire holds fewer than 400,000 clones, with 85% as singletons. In assigning cohorts, the study relied on participant-reported clinical history. The sample consisted of PBMCs or T cells enriched from blood (not recorded which). The source is a woman aged 30 to 39 who had been exposed to COVID-19. The chain recombines TRBV19 with TRBJ2-7; 7 bases fit TRBD1. The CDR3 protein is CASSRIGLQGAYEQYF. In DNA form, the CDR3 reads TGTGCCAGTAGTAGAATTGGTTTGCAGGGGGCCTACGAGCAGTACTTC.